The sequence of this TCR beta chain was determined in a study of shared clonotypes between healthy human individuals. Original data processing: Filtering was not the same, since immunoSEQ gave junction-only sequences without quality scores. Only in-frame clones appear in the TCRdb table, and some are missing; sequencing was by immunoSEQ multiplex PCR. That table gives V, J and clone size, and the DNA gave D and trimming. The repertoire includes 2 million to 2.5 million clones, more than 80% of them detected once, and about 0.41% sits in the top ten. Per germline, CDR1 GTSNPN and CDR2 SVGIG (reference sequence). CDR3 size: 10 residues. The germline V and J ends were trimmed by 3 bases and 10 bases, with 7 bases remaining between them.

The receptor was derived from a young man in good health. Some clones in this sample may be carry-over from other donors' samples. Sequencing was performed on naive CD4+ T cells from PBMCs. Described subset: CD45RA+ positively selected. The chain couples TRBV30 to TRBJ2-1; D is undetermined. The CDR3 bases are TGTGCCTGGAGCCAAGCCGAGCAGTTCTTC. Its protein product is CAWSQAEQFF.